Ten or more counts support the clone carrying this T cell receptor beta chain. The antigen is not known. The entry originates in a study of identical twins. Findings and caveats of the study: Weaker excess twin sharing was observed in beta out-of-frame sequences. For out-of-frame alpha sequences shared by twins, low generation probability was in excess.

TCRdb redid the calling of the 5' RACE reads with MiXCR, one entry per CDR3 protein. The repertoire consists of 350,000 to 450,000 distinct CDR3 sequences, with around 20% occurring once and the leading ten covering 10% to 15%. V lost 2 bases to trimming and J lost 2 bases, with 11 bases between them. The CDR3 totals 15 residues. From germline, CDR1 is SGHAT and CDR2 FQNNGV. The chain links TRBV11-2 to TRBJ2-3; no clear D. Sequencing was done on a sample of naive T cells sorted from blood. This receptor was taken from a man aged 45-60 years in good health. The DNA for the CDR3 is TGTGCCAGCAGCTTAAACCCTGGAGTCACAGATACGCAGTATTTT. Its protein product is CASSLNPGVTDTQYF.